This entry features one T cell receptor beta chain sequence. The antigen it recognizes is unknown. The sample holds no much larger clone one base away, and base qualities are not on file. These data come from a study of blood T cell repertoires in COVID-19 (dated by TCRdb to between 2020 and 2021). At the level of the whole study: Collaborator samples came from the United States, Italy and Spain and covered acute and convalescent phases of COVID-19. The prospective study material was composed of cDNA or gDNA derived from T cells, B-cell-depleted T cells, or PBMCs. Deeply sampled blood TCRbeta repertoires from subjects exposed to, actively infected with, or recovered from COVID-19 were included in the dataset. The repertoires were released in a freely available public database meant as a resource for research on the immune response to SARS-CoV-2. The samples were drawn from the first 160 participants of the ongoing ImmuneRACE study and from 950 to 1,500 subjects provided by 6 global collaborators. Nearly every sample came with metadata listing a de-identified subject ID, COVID-19 status, age in years and sex. Where available, HLA class I and class II types were taken from metadata supplied by the sample provider and were not determined by assay-based typing.

V is reduced by 3 bases and J by 2 bases, leaving a spacing of 10 bases between them. The CDR3 starts with the cysteine, ends with the phenylalanine, and has 14 residues. Only the CDR3 DNA is retained, 42 bases long and in frame from the first base. The germline V gene yields SGHDN for CDR1 and FVKESK for CDR2. Findings and caveats that apply to the study as a whole: The quantity of clinical and demographic metadata differed by source and by participant and was supplied without curation.

Whole blood was collected in K2EDTA tubes by collaborating institutions according to the institutions' own protocols. For TCRbeta analysis, collaborator samples were shipped as frozen whole blood, as isolated PBMCs, or as DNA extracted from either sample type. TCRbeta CDR3 regions were amplified from genomic DNA by means of the immunoSEQ Assay, a bias-controlled multiplex PCR. The original pipeline was this. The number of nucleated cells in each sample was estimated from the amplification of reference gene primers within the assay. To quantify the absolute abundance of each unique TCRbeta CDR3 rearrangement, sequence reads were collapsed and filtered. For each sample, productive Simpson clonality was calculated as the square root of Simpson's diversity index over productive rearrangements. TCRdb provides this immuneACCESS table in a form limited to in-frame rearrangements. Some clones are lacking; in checked studies, under half of them reflect an unresolved V gene, and why the rest are absent is not known. Clone size and V and J calls were adopted from that table, with D and trimming inferred from the DNA. The sample yields 70,000 or so clones; roughly 79% were counted once. Approximately 50% of the sample comes from the top ten.

The chain is encoded by TRBV14 joined to TRBJ1-1; possibly the D gene is TRBD1, per 6 matching bases. The TCR was taken from a human donor in a cohort sampled during active COVID-19. The sample comprised peripheral blood. The DNA sequence follows: TGTGCCAGCAGCCAGGCAGGGACAAACACTGAAGCTTTCTTT. It is translated as CASSQAGTNTEAFF.